These 3 T cell receptor beta chains came from one sample sequenced in a study of early T cells in non-severe SARS-CoV-2 infection. From the 5' RACE reads, TCRdb called clonotypes with MiXCR, one entry per CDR3 protein. The sample includes approximately 97,000 distinct CDR3 sequences, approximately 11% of them seen just once. The source was whole blood, collected at baseline. All receptors come from an adult who was a healthcare worker with PCR-confirmed SARS-CoV-2 infection or an uninfected control (not recorded which).

Many counts were recorded for this clonotype. The chain links TRBV19 to TRBJ2-3, with D possibly matching TRBD1 (6 bases). V was cut by 5 bases and J by 5 bases, with 14 bases left in between. The CDR3 runs to 14 residues. CDR1 and CDR2 from the germline V gene are LNHDA and SQIVND (reference sequence). In DNA form, the CDR3 reads TGTGCCAGTAGTGTACGGACAGCTAAAGATACGCAGTATTTT. It translates to CASSVRTAKDTQYF. The variable domain in full, with the rest retrieved from reference TRBV19 and TRBJ2-3, is DGGITQSPKYLFRKEGQNVTLSCEQNLNHDAMYWYRQDPGQGLRLIYYSQIVNDFQKGDIAEGYSVSREKKESFPLTVTSAQKNPTAFYLCASSVRTAKDTQYFGPGTRLTVL.

The chain joins TRBV20-1 to TRBJ2-1, with D maybe TRBD1 (5 bases). The germline V and J ends were trimmed by 5 bases and 0 bases, with 11 bases remaining between them. This CDR3 is 14 amino acids long. Germline CDR1 is DFQATT and CDR2 is SNEGSKA (reference sequence). CDR3 amino acids: CSASDMASYNEQFF. The CDR3 DNA reads as TGCAGTGCTTCGGACATGGCCTCCTACAATGAGCAGTTCTTC.

This clonotype was counted between two and nine times. The CDR3 DNA reads TGTGCCAGCAGCTCCCAACGGGGGGTGGCTTTCTTT. Encoded protein: CASSSQRGVAFF. This chain links TRBV7-9 with TRBJ1-1; a possible D gene is TRBD1 (5 bases). Germline assignment: CDR1 SEHNR and CDR2 FQNEAQ (reference sequence). Trimming removed 4 bases from V and 11 bases from J, with 14 bases in between. This CDR3 is 12 amino acids long.